This entry lists 24 T cell receptor beta chains sequenced from one sample in a study of blood T cell repertoires in COVID-19. The method was immunoSEQ multiplex PCR; TCRdb's version includes in-frame clones alone and lacks a portion of them. The table shows about 280,000 clones, with around nine tenths occurring only once. Sequencing was done on a sample of PBMCs or T cells enriched from blood (not recorded which). The source is a woman aged 55-70 years in a cohort exposed to, infected with or recovered from COVID-19 (not recorded which).

J is TRBJ2-7 and V is TRBV6-4; D may be TRBD1 (5 bases). The CDR3 is 14 residues long. Between the trimmed V and J ends, which lost 2 bases and 1 base, there was a span of 9 bases. CDR1 and CDR2 from the germline V gene are MRHNA and SNTAGT. This CDR3 is CASSDGALSYEQYF. Here the CDR3 DNA reads TGTGCCAGCAGTGACGGGGCTCTTTCCTACGAGCAGTACTTC.

Concerning this clone: Germline and junction disagree at one end, which may indicate a read error. V and J are TRBV10-3 and TRBJ1-2; D may be TRBD1 (5 bases). CDR1 and CDR2 from the germline V gene are ENHRY and SYGVKD. The CDR3 sequence is 13 residues long. The CDR3 protein is CAFSQGTNYGYTF. The DNA of the CDR3 is TGTGCCTTCAGCCAGGGAACTAACTATGGCTACACCTTC.

In this sample, this clone turned up once. This rearrangement joins TRBV5-3 to TRBJ1-3, with D maybe TRBD1 (6 bases). TRBV5-3 carries the ORF label, with uncertain function. This CDR3 has 17 amino acids. The germline V and J ends were trimmed by 0 bases and 0 bases, with 13 bases remaining between them. In nucleotides, the CDR3 is TGTGCCAGAAGCTTGGAAGCAGGGGTAGACTCTGGAAACACCATATATTTT. This translates into CARSLEAGVDSGNTIYF.

CDR3 sequence (DNA): TGTGCCAGCAGCCCGACAGGGAGCTATGGCTACACCTTC. It translates to CASSPTGSYGYTF. The V call is TRBV6-5, the J call TRBJ1-2, with 7 bases lining up with TRBD1. The CDR3 covers 13 residues. The V gene end was trimmed by 6 bases and the J gene end by 4 bases; junction bases not matched to a gene: 5. Per the germline V gene, CDR1 is MNHEY and CDR2 is SVGAGI.

The gene calls are TRBV3-1 (or the pseudogene TRBV3-2) and TRBJ1-2; possible D gene TRBD1, 5 bases. V gave up 2 bases and J gave up 4 bases, with 11 bases separating them. Per germline, CDR1 LGHDT and CDR2 YNNKEL (reference sequence). The CDR3 loop spans 14 amino acids. The CDR3 spells CASSQSRGGYGYTF. The CDR3 coding sequence is TGTGCCAGCAGCCAATCAAGGGGAGGCTATGGCTACACCTTC.

The chain combines TRBV28 with TRBJ2-7; D possibly corresponds to TRBD1 (5 bases). CDR1 is MDHEN and CDR2 is SYDVKM in the germline V gene. The CDR3 contains 13 residues. V was pared by 6 bases and J by 4 bases, with 13 bases between. CDR3 bases: TGTGCCAGCAGGGACCAGGGCCTATACGAGCAGTACTTC. It translates to CASRDQGLYEQYF.

CDR3 sequence reads: CASSLSPLGGRGGHEQFF. CDR3 nucleotide sequence: TGCGCCAGCAGCCTATCACCCCTCGGCGGGAGGGGAGGGCATGAGCAGTTCTTC. V is TRBV5-1 and J is TRBJ2-1; 9 bases are a match to TRBD2. The CDR3 is made up of 18 amino acids. With V trimmed by 4 bases and J by 8 bases, 19 bases remained unmatched. Germline V gene data show CDR1 as SGHRS and CDR2 as YFSETQ.

This clone was seen only once. The chain couples TRBV11-2 to TRBJ2-2; D is uncertain. V lost 1 base and J lost 8, with 2 bases in between. The CDR3 is 11 amino acids. CDR1 SGHAT and CDR2 FQNNGV come from the germline V gene. CDR3 region: CASSLAGELFF. The CDR3 nucleotides read TGTGCCAGCAGCTTAGCGGGGGAGCTGTTTTTT.

This sequence joins TRBV20-1 and TRBJ1-1; no definite D call. In germline, CDR1 is DFQATT, CDR2 SNEGSKA (reference sequence). The V end was cut by 7 bases, the J end by 3 bases, with 9 bases between. The CDR3 consists of 11 residues. The DNA of the CDR3 is TGCAGTGAAGCAAAAGACACTGAAGCTTTCTTT. Amino acids: CSEAKDTEAFF.

This chain's CDR3 is CASSQRERYEQYF. The CDR3 DNA follows: TGCGCCAGCAGCCAAAGAGAGCGTTACGAGCAGTACTTC. The chain employs TRBV4-1 and TRBJ2-7, with no clear D. Germline CDR1 MGHRA, CDR2 YSYEKL. Trimming cost V 2 bases and J 4 bases, with 9 bases left between them. This CDR3 contains 13 residues.

This rearrangement joins TRBV3-1 (or the pseudogene TRBV3-2) to TRBJ1-2; the D gene is possibly TRBD1 (6 bases). V was clipped by 1 base and J by 0 bases, with 18 bases between them. The germline V gene encodes CDR1 LGHDT and CDR2 YNNKEL (reference sequence). The CDR3 is 18 amino acids. DNA for the CDR3: TGTGCCAGCAGCCAAGGAGGGGGTTACTCTACTTCTAACTATGGCTACACCTTC. Its protein is CASSQGGGYSTSNYGYTF.

The chain couples TRBV12-3 or TRBV12-4 to TRBJ2-5; D might be TRBD2 (5 bases). CDR3 length: 13 amino acids. Deletions cut 3 bases from V and 2 bases from J, with 7 bases between. CDR3 region: CASSLRTQETQYF. In nucleotides, the CDR3 is TGTGCCAGCAGTTTGAGGACTCAAGAGACCCAGTACTTC.

This clone was recorded once. V usage is TRBV25-1 and J usage is TRBJ2-7; a weak D match, TRBD2 (5 bases). V dropped 8 bases and J dropped 9 bases, with 23 bases sitting between them. Germline V gene sequence: CDR1 MGHDK, CDR2 SYGVNS. CDR3 length: 14 residues. CDR3 in DNA: TGTGCCAGCCGATTCGAGACCACCAATCGGGGGCAGTACTTC. Translated, it gives CASRFETTNRGQYF.

The rearrangement links TRBV6-5 to TRBJ1-1, with D perhaps matching TRBD1 (5 bases). The CDR3 totals 14 residues. CDR1 MNHEY and CDR2 SVGAGI come from the germline V gene. Trimming took 7 bases from V and 5 from J, leaving 17 bases between them. CDR3 nucleotide sequence: TGTGCCAGCATAGCCCGGATGGGGGGGACTGAAGCTTTCTTT. Encoded protein: CASIARMGGTEAFF.

This sequence joins TRBV2 and TRBJ2-7, with TRBD2 identical over 8 bases. The CDR3 sequence is 15 residues long. Germline lookup yields CDR1 SNHLY and CDR2 FYNNEI. V lost 4 bases to trimming and J lost 4 bases; unmatched junction nucleotides: 9. Here the CDR3 DNA reads TGTGCCAGCAGTGGGAGCGGGAGTTCTTTTTACGAGCAGTACTTC. The encoded protein is CASSGSGSSFYEQYF.

The table lists this clone with a few counts. V gene TRBV25-1 combines with J gene TRBJ1-2; 7 bases match TRBD1. CDR3 length: 15 amino acids. Germline CDR1 and CDR2: MGHDK and SYGVNS. Trimming took 9 bases from V and 0 from J; bases not matched to a gene: 10. The chain's CDR3 is CARYRAQGPNYGYTF. CDR3 in DNA: TGTGCCAGGTATAGGGCACAGGGGCCTAACTATGGCTACACCTTC.

The gene calls are TRBV29-1 and TRBJ1-1; a possible D gene is TRBD1 (6 bases). Germline values: CDR1 SQVTM, CDR2 ANQGSEA. With 7 bases removed from V and 0 bases from J, the gap between germline ends came to 12 bases. The CDR3 runs to 13 residues. The CDR3 loop is CSAQDRLNTEAFF. The CDR3 coding sequence is TGCAGCGCCCAAGACAGGCTGAACACTGAAGCTTTCTTT. Supplemented by reference TRBV29-1 and TRBJ1-1, the full variable domain reads SAVISQKPSRDICQRGTSLTIQCQVDSQVTMMFWYRQQPGQSLTLIATANQGSEATYESGFVIDKFPISRPNLTFSTLTVSNMSPEDSSIYLCSAQDRLNTEAFFGQGTRLTVV.

This chain uses TRBV18 with TRBJ1-2; possible D gene TRBD1, 5 bases. The CDR3 spans 19 residues. Germline loops: CDR1 KGHSH, CDR2 LQKENI. V lost 3 bases to trimming and J lost 0 bases, with 23 bases between them. CDR3 coding DNA: TGTGCCAGCTCACCCGGGACTACCACCTCCCGACAAGCTAACTATGGCTACACCTTC. As protein: CASSPGTTTSRQANYGYTF.

The CDR3 sequence: CASSQVAQSHEQYF. CDR3 coding DNA: TGCGCCAGCAGCCAAGTAGCCCAGTCTCACGAGCAGTACTTC. This chain connects TRBV4-3 to TRBJ2-7, with D uncertain. V shed 1 base and J shed 5 bases, with 12 bases lying between them. This CDR3 region has 14 residues. Germline V lookup: CDR1 LGHNA, CDR2 YSLEER.

V usage is TRBV18 and J usage is TRBJ2-3; weak D call: TRBD1 (6 bases). The V end lost 3 bases, the J end lost 3 bases, and 16 bases lay between the germline ends. This CDR3 has 16 residues. Germline CDR1 KGHSH, CDR2 LQKENI. CDR3 protein: CASSPLQGTSTDTQYF. CDR3 nucleotides: TGTGCCAGCTCACCCCTTCAGGGGACATCGACAGATACGCAGTATTTT.

This chain links TRBV30 with TRBJ2-2; 15 nucleotides agree with TRBD2. Unmatched junction bases numbered 9, after V lost 1 base and J lost 12 bases. This CDR3 has 16 amino acids. Germline assignment: CDR1 GTSNPN and CDR2 SVGIG (reference sequence). As DNA, the CDR3 is TGTGCCTGGAGTGGGGATCCGGGACTAGCGGGAGGAAAGCTGTTTTTT. It yields the protein CAWSGDPGLAGGKLFF. Full variable domain (remainder filled in from reference TRBV30 and TRBJ2-2): SQTIHQWPATLVQPVGSPLSLECTVEGTSNPNLYWYRQAAGRGLQLLFYSVGIGQISSEVPQNLSASRPQDRQFILSSKKLLLSDSGFYLCAWSGDPGLAGGKLFFGEGSRLTVL.

The V call is TRBV28, the J call TRBJ2-2; 9 bases are a match to TRBD1. Losses at the gene ends were 2 bases for V and 4 bases for J; bases not matched to a gene: 5. There are 16 residues in the CDR3. CDR1 MDHEN and CDR2 SYDVKM come from the germline V gene. Here the CDR3 DNA reads TGTGCCAGCAGTTTAACCGGGACAGGGATCACCGGGGAGCTGTTTTTT. It specifies CASSLTGTGITGELFF. Full variable domain (missing parts from reference TRBV28 and TRBJ2-2): DVKVTQSSRYLVKRTGEKVFLECVQDMDHENMFWYRQDPGLGLRLIYFSYDVKMKEKGDIPEGYSVSREKKERFSLILESASTNQTSMYLCASSLTGTGITGELFFGEGSRLTVL.

This clone was found a few times. The chain recombines TRBV4-3 with TRBJ2-4; TRBD1 matches 7 bases. The junction had 19 bases not matched to a gene; V was cut back by 3 bases and J by 8 bases. The CDR3 spans 18 residues. Germline CDR1 reads LGHNA; CDR2 reads YSLEER. DNA for the CDR3: TGCGCCAGCAGCCAGGCGCTGTCGGAGACAGGGCTGTACGACATTCAGTACTTC. Its translation: CASSQALSETGLYDIQYF.

The chain couples TRBV6-5 to TRBJ1-1; no clear D. Trimming removed 0 bases from V and 0 bases from J, with 8 bases in between. The length of the CDR3 is 15 residues. From germline, CDR1 is MNHEY and CDR2 SVGAGI. The DNA of the CDR3 is TGTGCCAGCAGTTACTCGACTGTCCTGAACACTGAAGCTTTCTTT. Protein sequence: CASSYSTVLNTEAFF.